This T cell receptor (beta chain) was identified during a study of response to subunit inactivated influenza vaccine. TCRdb recomputed calls from the RT-PCR reads with MiXCR, one row per CDR3 protein. There are roughly 180,000 distinct CDR3 sequences in the sample; 7.5% to 10% occur only once, and around 9.9% lies in the top ten. The specimen was non-naive T cells sorted from PBMCs, collected on the day of vaccination. The clonotype originates from a man in his fifties who received an inactivated influenza vaccine.

For the CDR3, the DNA is TGCAGCGTTGCGAGGACCGGGGAGCTGTTTTTT. Amino acids: CSVARTGELFF. This chain uses TRBV29-1 with TRBJ2-2; the D is unclear. V lost 4 bases and J lost 5, with 5 bases in between. This CDR3 region has 11 residues. Germline CDR1 and CDR2: SQVTM and ANQGSEA.